This T cell receptor (beta chain) was observed in a study of T cell responses to AZD1222 COVID-19 vaccine. Sequenced by immunoSEQ multiplex PCR; TCRdb stores in-frame clones only, minus some. The top ten clones hold about 3.8% of a sample with around 140,000 clones, about 93% of them seen once. About this clone itself: Its target is unknown.

V was pared by 3 bases and J by 2 bases, with 5 bases of the junction left unmatched. Germline V gives CDR1 SGHRS, CDR2 YFSETQ. The CDR3 has 15 amino acids. Overall study results and limits: Vaccine-related CD4 TCRs covered spike, predominating at 160-218 and 743-854. Two doses of AZD1222 preceded a rise in Spike-specific TCR breadth and depth. Unmutated variant regions are reportedly the target of nearly half of TCRs that are spike-specific. In a largely white British group with more females than males, clonal diversity was possibly underestimated.

The specimen was peripheral blood, collected on day 0 of AZD1222 vaccination. This chain connects TRBV5-1 to TRBJ2-7, with TRBD1 matching 10 bases. The receptor comes from an adult in good health. The CDR3 DNA is TGCGCCAGCAGCTCGCGGACAGGGGGGACCTACGAGCAGTACTTC. It encodes CASSSRTGGTYEQYF.